These 20 T cell receptor beta chains were sequenced from one sample in a study of Graves' ophthalmopathy and Graves' hyperthyroidism. Transcripts of RNA were the source for amplifying TCR beta CDR3 regions. HTBI primers primed a first-round RT-PCR, and a second-round multiplex PCR followed. Each CDR3 protein is one row after TCRdb ran MiXCR on the multiplex PCR reads. The sample lists 650,000 to 800,000 distinct CDR3 sequences; roughly two fifths were seen once. Input material: peripheral blood. These receptors were taken from an adult man with Graves' ophthalmopathy.

This clonotype was counted many times. The rearrangement links TRBV9 to TRBJ1-6; no clear D. V gave up 4 bases and J gave up 4 bases, with 9 bases separating them. Germline V lookup: CDR1 SGDLS, CDR2 YYNGEE. This CDR3 contains 14 residues. The CDR3 spells CASSRPGYNSPLHF. CDR3 sequence (DNA): TGTGCCAGCAGCCGCCCCGGGTATAATTCACCCCTCCACTTT.

A note on this clonotype: A read error may produce the germline difference seen at one junction end. This chain joins TRBV24-1 and TRBJ1-2; D may be TRBD1 (5 bases). In germline, CDR1 is KGHDR, CDR2 SFDVKD. The CDR3 consists of 19 residues. The CDR3: CASSYGPRNSGVQNYGYTF. CDR3 DNA sequence: TGTGCCAGCAGTTACGGCCCACGGAACTCGGGGGTCCAAAACTATGGCTACACCTTC.

This clonotype was seen only a few times. The V and J genes are TRBV5-1 and TRBJ2-7; D gene uncertain. The germline V and J ends were trimmed by 1 base and 4 bases, with 15 bases remaining between them. CDR1 is SGHRS and CDR2 is YFSETQ in the germline V gene. CDR3 length equals 15 residues. The CDR3 loop reads CASSLLSGQAYEQYF. The DNA of the CDR3 is TGCGCCAGCAGCTTGCTTTCCGGGCAGGCTTACGAGCAGTACTTC.

This clonotype was observed a handful of times. V usage is TRBV6-6 and J usage is TRBJ2-7; TRBD2 aligns across 9 bases. Germline V gene data show CDR1 as MNHNY and CDR2 as SVGAGI (reference sequence). V gave up 4 bases and J gave up 0 bases; unmatched junction bases: 10. CDR3 size: 17 residues. This CDR3 is CASSSEVAGAGSYEQYF. Written as DNA, the CDR3 is TGTGCCAGCAGTTCCGAGGTAGCGGGAGCCGGCTCCTACGAGCAGTACTTC.

The chain employs TRBV7-9 and TRBJ2-5, with TRBD2 identical over 11 bases. The V gene end was trimmed by 5 bases and the J gene end by 2 bases; junction bases not matched to a gene: 7. This CDR3 is built from 16 residues. From germline, CDR1 is SEHNR and CDR2 FQNEAQ (reference sequence). CDR3 sequence (DNA): TGTGCCAGCAGCCATCCGGGACTAGCGGTTCAAGAGACCCAGTACTTC. Translating it yields CASSHPGLAVQETQYF.

This clonotype was detected ten times or more. The junction departs from the called germline gene at one end, perhaps through a read error. This chain uses TRBV10-3 with TRBJ1-6; TRBD1 matches 7 bases. The germline CDR1 and CDR2 sequences are ENHRY and SYGVKD. CDR3 size: 15 residues. CDR3 DNA: TGTGCCAGCAGTCGAACCGGGACAGATAATTCACCCCTCCACTTT. The encoded protein is CASSRTGTDNSPLHF.

Points on this clonotype: This could be a read error, since a much larger clone is one nucleotide away. This chain uses TRBV10-3 with TRBJ2-7; D is possibly TRBD2 (5 bases). Germline V gene sequence: CDR1 ENHRY, CDR2 SYGVKD. CDR3 length: 12 residues. Deletions cut 11 bases from V and 0 bases from J, with 11 bases between. CDR3 DNA sequence: TGTGCCGGCCGGAGGTCCTCCTACGAGCAGTACTTC. Translation gives CAGRRSSYEQYF.

The V and J genes are TRBV2 and TRBJ2-7; 10 bases agree with TRBD1. Germline CDR1 SNHLY, CDR2 FYNNEI. The trim removed 8 bases at V and 4 bases at J, leaving 5 bases unmatched. There are 13 residues in the CDR3. CDR3 nucleotide sequence: TGTGCCAGCGGACAGGGGGGAAGGTACGAGCAGTACTTC. As protein: CASGQGGRYEQYF.

As concerns this clonotype: A junction end diverges from the germline sequence, so it may reflect a read error. The J gene is TRBJ2-2, the V gene TRBV7-3; TRBD1 matches at 10 bases. Germline CDR1 and CDR2: SGHTA and FQGTGA. The CDR3 runs 18 residues. CDR3 in DNA: TGTGCCAGCAGCGGGACAGGGGAGTCTCACGCCTCGATCGGGAAGCTGTTTTTT. It codes for CASSGTGESHASIGKLFF. Variable domain in full (rest from reference TRBV7-3 and TRBJ2-2): GAGVSQTPSNKVTEKGKYVELRCDPISGHTALYWYRQSLGQGPEFLIYFQGTGAADDSGLPNDRFFAVRPEGSVSTLKIQRTERGDSAVYLCASSGTGESHASIGKLFFGEGSRLTVL.

This clonotype was seen more than once but under ten times. The V call is TRBV29-1, the J call TRBJ2-1; 8 bases map to TRBD2. V lost 6 bases and J lost 5; bases outside the gene matches: 9. The CDR3 loop spans 14 amino acids. Germline loops: CDR1 SQVTM, CDR2 ANQGSEA. CDR3 protein: CSVRREGPNNEQFF. The CDR3 DNA reads TGCAGCGTGCGCCGGGAGGGCCCAAACAATGAGCAGTTCTTC.

This clonotype was seen at least ten times. V and J are TRBV9 and TRBJ2-6; D remains ambiguous. V gave up 0 bases and J gave up 1 base, with 2 bases separating them. CDR1 and CDR2 from the germline V gene are SGDLS and YYNGEE. The CDR3 loop spans 14 amino acids. The CDR3 bases are TGTGCCAGCAGCGTAGGGTCTGGGGCCAACGTCCTGACTTTC. Its protein is CASSVGSGANVLTF.

At least ten counts were recorded for this clonotype. The rearrangement joins TRBV10-3 to TRBJ2-7; D gene ambiguous. CDR1 ENHRY and CDR2 SYGVKD come from the germline V gene. Trimming removed 3 bases at V and 4 bases at J, with 10 bases between. The CDR3 spans 13 residues. CDR3 nucleotide sequence: TGTGCCATCAGTGACCCAGGAATTTACGAGCAGTACTTC. Protein sequence: CAISDPGIYEQYF.

Points on this clonotype: A read error is possible here, since a much larger clone lies one base away. The rearrangement links TRBV5-1 to TRBJ2-5, with D uncertain. CDR3 length: 15 amino acids. Germline values: CDR1 SGHRS, CDR2 YFSETQ. The CDR3 protein is CANSLESGGQETQYF. The DNA for the CDR3 is TGCGCCAACAGCTTGGAATCAGGTGGCCAAGAGACCCAGTACTTC.

In its sample, this clonotype was seen a few times. This chain links TRBV25-1 with TRBJ2-7, with D perhaps TRBD2 (6 bases). V lost 6 bases to trimming and J lost 0 bases, with 12 bases between them. CDR3 size: 14 residues. Looked up from germline, CDR1 is MGHDK and CDR2 is SYGVNS. The CDR3 DNA reads TGTGCCAGCAGAGGGACTCCGAGCTCCTACGAGCAGTACTTC. Translating gives CASRGTPSSYEQYF.

This clonotype was seen many times. A much larger clone lies a single base off, so this may be a read error. The gene calls are TRBV7-8 and TRBJ1-1; 7 nucleotides align to TRBD1. Trimming cost V 4 bases and J 0 bases; bases outside gene matches: 11. The CDR3 has 17 amino acids. Germline-derived CDR1 and CDR2 are SGHVS and FQNEAQ. CDR3 nucleotides: TGTGCCAGCAGCTCCATCGGGACAGAGCTGCTGAACACTGAAGCTTTCTTT. Encoded protein: CASSSIGTELLNTEAFF.

As for this clonotype: A read error may explain this, as a much larger clone is one base away. DNA for the CDR3: TGTGCCAGTAGTATAGACAGCCAAGAGGCCCAGTACTTC. Encoded protein: CASSIDSQEAQYF. This chain links TRBV19 with TRBJ2-5; D not certain. The CDR3 spans 13 residues. Germline CDR1 reads LNHDA; CDR2 reads SQIVND (reference sequence).

In this sample, this clonotype turned up a few times. The rearrangement uses TRBV5-1 and TRBJ2-2; possible D gene TRBD2, 6 bases. The V end lost 4 bases, the J end lost 5 bases, and 15 bases lay between the germline ends. The CDR3 length is 15 residues. The germline V gene has CDR1 SGHRS and CDR2 YFSETQ. This CDR3 reads CASSGKGLRTGELFF. CDR3 DNA: TGCGCCAGCAGCGGAAAGGGACTTCGAACCGGGGAGCTGTTTTTT.

This clonotype showed up many times. The J gene is TRBJ1-2, the V gene TRBV12-3 or TRBV12-4, with no clear D. This CDR3 region has 14 residues. V was pared by 7 bases and J by 4 bases, with 16 bases between. The CDR3 protein is CASTLTGVFYGYTF. CDR3 DNA sequence: TGTGCCAGCACCCTTACCGGAGTGTTCTATGGCTACACCTTC.

This clonotype was recorded many times. The chain is built from TRBV6-6 and TRBJ1-1, with D uncertain. The V gene lost 4 bases and the J gene lost 0 bases, with 6 bases spanning the gap. Germline V gives CDR1 MNHNY, CDR2 SVGAGI (reference sequence). The CDR3 loop spans 13 amino acids. CDR3 coding DNA: TGTGCCAGCAGTTCCTACATGAACACTGAAGCTTTCTTT. This sequence encodes CASSSYMNTEAFF.

The chain joins TRBV7-9 to TRBJ2-2; D possibly matches TRBD1 or TRBD2 (5 bases each). This CDR3 is 14 amino acids long. Trimming left V 6 bases short and J 6 bases short, with 14 bases between. Germline V lookup: CDR1 SEHNR, CDR2 FQNEAQ (reference sequence). CDR3 loop: CASSLKRDAGELFF. DNA of the CDR3: TGTGCCAGCAGTCTTAAGAGGGACGCCGGGGAGCTGTTTTTT.